Presented here are 18 T cell receptor beta chains from one specimen sequenced in a study of TET2 disruption in CD19-targeted CAR T cells. TCRdb keeps only in-frame clones here, not all; method: immunoSEQ multiplex PCR. The clone table shows around 27,000 clones, with the ten largest holding approximately 2%. Regarding treatment: autologous CTL019 cells: CD19 CAR with 4-1BB and CD3 zeta domains. For these receptors, no antigen is known. Sequences were derived from CD8- CAR+ T cells sorted from cultured blood T cells, sampled for CD19 CAR T cell therapy. Regarding subset: CD8-negative CAR-positive T cells from the infusion product. Every receptor here comes from a man aged 65 to 79 with chronic lymphocytic leukemia.

As for this clone: Read sequence stops 3 residues before the CDR3 end, and the germline J gene provides the missing end. The chain recombines TRBV10-1 with TRBJ1-2, with no clear D. Looked up from germline, CDR1 is WNHNN and CDR2 is SYGVQD (reference sequence). There are 15 residues in the CDR3. CDR3 amino acids: CASSESAAPYYDYTF. The sequenced part of the CDR3 DNA is TGCGCCAGCAGTGAGTCGGCAGCCCCTTACTACGAC.

As concerns this clone: The read falls 3 residues short of the CDR3 end, and the missing part is taken from the germline J gene. V usage is TRBV7-6 and J usage is TRBJ2-3; D not resolved. V was cut by 3 bases and J by 2 bases, with 6 bases left in between. CDR1 is SGHVS and CDR2 is FNYEAQ in the germline V gene. CDR3 size: 13 residues. CDR3 amino acids: CASSFQNTDTQYF. CDR3 bases read: TGTGCCAGCAGCTTTCAGAACACAGATACG.

In regard to this clone: The missing CDR3 end, 3 residues past where the read stops, is filled in from the germline J gene. The rearrangement links TRBV10-3 to TRBJ2-7; D remains unclear. V gave up 0 bases and J gave up 3 bases, with 3 bases separating them. Germline assignment: CDR1 ENHRY and CDR2 SYGVKD. This CDR3 comprises 12 residues. The CDR3 protein is CAISESHYEQYF. CDR3 DNA (partial): TGTGCCATCAGTGAGTCCCACTACGAG.

About this clone itself: The read ends 3 residues before the CDR3 terminus; that terminus is restored from the germline J gene. V gene TRBV5-1 combines with J gene TRBJ2-2; D uncertain. CDR3 length equals 14 residues. The germline V gene has CDR1 SGHRS and CDR2 YFSETQ. Incomplete CDR3 DNA: TGCGCCAGCAGCTTGGGGCAGTATAATTCACCG. Translating it yields CASSLGQYNSP. The entire CDR3 is CASSLGQYNSPLFF. The complete variable domain, with remaining parts taken from reference TRBV5-1 and TRBJ2-2, reads KAGVTQTPRYLIKTRGQQVTLSCSPISGHRSVSWYQQTPGQGLQFLFEYFSETQRNKGNFPGRFSGRQFSNSRSEMNVSTLELGDSALYLCASSLGQYNSPLFFGEGSRLTVL.

As for this clone: The CDR3 end falls 3 residues outside the read, so it is completed with the germline J gene. The rearrangement uses TRBV4-2 and TRBJ2-4; 7 nucleotides align to TRBD1. Trimming cost V 0 bases and J 0 bases; bases outside gene matches: 8. Germline V gives CDR1 LGHNA, CDR2 YNFKEQ. This CDR3 region has 18 residues. The CDR3 is CASSQDNRQGLAKNIQYF. The part of the CDR3 DNA that was read is TGTGCCAGCAGCCAAGATAATAGACAGGGCCTAGCCAAAAACATT.

To note about this clone: The CDR3 is cut off 3 residues early in the read; its end comes from the germline J gene. V and J are TRBV20-1 and TRBJ2-7; 8 positions match TRBD1. The CDR3 spans 15 residues. The V and J ends lost 4 bases and 0 bases, in that order; junction bases with no gene match: 8. Germline V gene data show CDR1 as DFQATT and CDR2 as SNEGSKA (reference sequence). The CDR3 sequence is CSAKSDRGSSYEQYF. CDR3 DNA, as far as it was read: TGCAGTGCTAAATCAGACAGGGGCTCCTCCTACGAG.

Notes on this clone: The CDR3 end falls 3 residues outside the read, so it is completed with the germline J gene. This chain joins TRBV11-3 and TRBJ2-7, with TRBD2 matching 8 bases. Trimming took 4 bases from V and 4 from J; bases not matched to a gene: 6. The germline V gene has CDR1 SGHNT and CDR2 YENEEA. This CDR3 comprises 14 residues. The covered CDR3 bases are TGTGCCAGCAGCTCCGGGCGGGGGGCATACGAG. This codes for CASSSGRGAYE. The whole CDR3 is CASSSGRGAYEQYF.

Comment on this clone: The sequenced fragment ends 3 residues before the CDR3 boundary, so the rest is inferred from the germline J gene. The J gene is TRBJ2-1, the V gene TRBV11-2; D may be TRBD2 (5 bases). CDR1 and CDR2 (germline): SGHAT, FQNNGV. Trimming took 5 bases from V and 4 from J, leaving 6 bases between them. The CDR3 is 12 amino acids. Incomplete CDR3 DNA: TGTGCCAGCAGCGGACTGTACAATGAG. Its protein is CASSGLYNE. In full, the CDR3 reads CASSGLYNEQFF.

As for this clone: The CDR3 is cut off 3 residues early in the read; its end comes from the germline J gene. V and J are TRBV5-5 and TRBJ2-5; 7 bases map to TRBD2. The CDR3 has 15 amino acids. Germline V gene data show CDR1 as SGHKS and CDR2 as YYEKEE (reference sequence). V lost 0 bases to trimming and J lost 2 bases; unmatched junction nucleotides: 4. This chain's CDR3 is CASSLAGLEQETQYF. The DNA read from the CDR3 is TGTGCCAGCAGCTTGGCCGGACTAGAACAAGAGACC.

Notes on this clone: The sequenced fragment ends 3 residues before the CDR3 boundary, so the rest is inferred from the germline J gene. This chain links TRBV5-4 with TRBJ2-7; 9 bases are a match to TRBD1. J lost 3 bases, V lost 5 bases, and 6 bases had no gene match. This CDR3 contains 14 residues. Germline V gene sequence: CDR1 SGHNT, CDR2 YYREEE (reference sequence). The CDR3 DNA, read in part, is TGTGCCAGCAGAACCGGGACAGGGAGCTACGAG. Protein sequence: CASRTGTGSYE. The entire CDR3 sequence reads CASRTGTGSYEQYF. The whole variable domain, filled in from reference TRBV5-4 and TRBJ2-7, reads ETGVTQSPTHLIKTRGQQVTLRCSSQSGHNTVSWYQQALGQGPQFIFQYYREEENGRGNFPPRFSGLQFPNYSSELNVNALELDDSALYLCASRTGTGSYEQYFGPGTRLTVT.

With respect to this clone: With the read ending 3 residues before the CDR3 end, the germline J gene is used to fill in that end. The rearrangement joins TRBV10-2 to TRBJ1-6, with 10 positions matching TRBD1. CDR1 and CDR2 (germline): WSHSY, SAAADI. After removal of 11 bases from V and 7 bases from J, the junction contained 5 bases not matched to a gene. This CDR3 has 13 amino acids. The CDR3 here is CAVQDRGNSPLHF. CDR3 DNA (partial): TGCGCCGTGCAGGACAGGGGGAATTCACCC.

This clone is medium-sized by frequency. The read finishes 3 residues shy of the CDR3 end, and the germline J gene is used to complete it. V gene TRBV20-1 combines with J gene TRBJ2-4, with D possibly matching TRBD1 (5 bases). The CDR3 runs 13 residues. Germline CDR1 DFQATT, CDR2 SNEGSKA (reference sequence). The CDR3 protein is CSARQGSNQPQYF. The sequenced CDR3 bases are TGCAGTGCTAGACAGGGTAGCAATCAGCCT.

Notes on this clone: The read terminates 3 residues before the CDR3 end, so the remaining end is supplied by the germline J gene. V and J are TRBV18 and TRBJ1-2; D not certain. The germline V gene encodes CDR1 KGHSH and CDR2 LQKENI. This CDR3 is 13 amino acids long. CDR3 residues: CASSPPGSYDYTF. The CDR3 bases that were read are TGTGCCAGCTCACCCCCAGGCTCCTACGAC.

CDR3 bases read: TGCGCCAGCAGCTTGGACAGGCGCACCGGAGAGACT. Translation: CASSLDRRTGET. The CDR3 reads in full as CASSLDRRTGETQYF. The chain employs TRBV5-1 and TRBJ2-4; D may be TRBD1 (5 bases). Read sequence stops 3 residues before the CDR3 end, and the germline J gene provides the missing end. Germline V lookup: CDR1 SGHRS, CDR2 YFSETQ. There are 15 residues in the CDR3.

Turning to this clone: Read sequence stops 3 residues before the CDR3 end, and the germline J gene provides the missing end. The chain uses TRBV30 and TRBJ2-4; 9 bases align to TRBD1. The CDR3 totals 13 residues. Germline loops: CDR1 GTSNPN, CDR2 SVGIG (reference sequence). The sequenced part of the CDR3 DNA is TGTGCCTGGAGTGCACAGGGGGCGCGGAGT. Its translation: CAWSAQGARS. The entire CDR3 reads CAWSAQGARSQYF.

This clone counts as medium-sized by frequency. This sample includes further DNA sequences coding for the same CDR3. The chain's CDR3 is CSARPSGQPNTIYF. The CDR3 bases that were read are TGCAGTGCTAGACCCTCGGGACAGCCAAACACC. V and J are TRBV20-1 and TRBJ1-3; 7 bases fit TRBD1. The read stops 3 residues short of the end of the CDR3; the missing end is completed from the germline J gene. The CDR3 has 14 amino acids. Germline V gene sequence: CDR1 DFQATT, CDR2 SNEGSKA (reference sequence). V was clipped by 2 bases and J by 6 bases; unmatched bases: 7.

Details on this clone: The CDR3 is cut off 3 residues early in the read; its end comes from the germline J gene. The chain has TRBV12-3 or TRBV12-4 and TRBJ1-1; a possible D gene is TRBD1 (6 bases). The CDR3 extends over 17 amino acids. V lost 7 bases and J 1 base, leaving 22 bases between the germline ends. CDR3 DNA, as far as it was read: TGTGCCAGCATCCCCGGAGACAGGTATCTTACGAACACTGAA. As protein: CASIPGDRYLTNTE. The full CDR3 reads CASIPGDRYLTNTEAFF.

The sequenced part of the CDR3 DNA is TGCGCCAGCAGCTTGGGCCCGGGGGGCGAAAAA. It encodes CASSLGPGGEK. The CDR3 as a whole reads CASSLGPGGEKLFF. This rearrangement joins TRBV5-1 to TRBJ1-4; TRBD1 might be the D (6 bases). The CDR3 end falls 3 residues outside the read, so it is completed with the germline J gene. Between the trimmed V and J ends, which lost 0 bases and 8 bases, there was a span of 11 bases. CDR1 and CDR2 from the germline V gene are SGHRS and YFSETQ. This CDR3 spans 14 amino acids.